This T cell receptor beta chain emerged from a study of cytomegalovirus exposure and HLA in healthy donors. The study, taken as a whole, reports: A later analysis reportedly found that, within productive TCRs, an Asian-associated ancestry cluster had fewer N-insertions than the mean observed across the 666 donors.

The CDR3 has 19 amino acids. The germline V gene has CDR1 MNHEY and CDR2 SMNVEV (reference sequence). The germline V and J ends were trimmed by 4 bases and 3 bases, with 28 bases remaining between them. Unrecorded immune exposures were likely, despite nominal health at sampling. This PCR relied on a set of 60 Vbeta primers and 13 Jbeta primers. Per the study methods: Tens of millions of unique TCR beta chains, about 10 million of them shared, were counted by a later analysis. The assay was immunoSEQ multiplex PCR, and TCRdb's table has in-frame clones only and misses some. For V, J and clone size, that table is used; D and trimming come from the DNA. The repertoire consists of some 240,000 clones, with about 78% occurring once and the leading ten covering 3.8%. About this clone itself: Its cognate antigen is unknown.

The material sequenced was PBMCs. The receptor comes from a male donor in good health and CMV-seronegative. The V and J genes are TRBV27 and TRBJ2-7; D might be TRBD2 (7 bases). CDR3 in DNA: TGTGCCAGCAGTTCCGACCCAAGGGGGGGCGCGAGTAAGGGCTACGAGCAGTACTTC. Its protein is CASSSDPRGGASKGYEQYF.